This T cell receptor (beta chain) derives from a study of response to subunit inactivated influenza vaccine. General study results and limits: Authors suggested each seasonal flu vaccination may recruit only limited numbers of new T cells.

TCRdb used MiXCR to reprocess the RT-PCR reads, holding one entry per CDR3 protein. The profile shows about 500,000 distinct CDR3 sequences, more than 15% of them singletons. Many counts were recorded for this clonotype. Its antigen is currently unknown. The ends lost 5 bases at V and 0 bases at J; junction bases unmatched: 4. The CDR3 is 15 residues long. CDR1 is DFQATT, CDR2 SNEGSKA, per germline (reference sequence). This rearrangement joins TRBV20-1 to TRBJ2-4, with TRBD1 matching over 10 bases. The sample in question was CD4+ T cells sorted from PBMCs, obtained about 23 months after vaccination. This TCR was recovered from a man aged 45-69 years who received an inactivated influenza vaccine. In DNA, the CDR3 is TGCAGTGCTCGTGGACAGGGGGTAGCCAAAAACATTCAGTACTTC. It translates to CSARGQGVAKNIQYF.